The 22 T cell receptor beta chains in this list originate from one sample, sequenced in a study of T cell responses to AZD1222 COVID-19 vaccine. Assay: immunoSEQ multiplex PCR; the TCRdb copy retains only in-frame clones and omits some. The data hold 99,000 or so clones, with around 87% observed a single time. The material sequenced was peripheral blood, taken on day 0 of AZD1222 vaccination. These receptors came from an adult in good health.

This chain connects TRBV29-1 to TRBJ2-1, with TRBD1 as a possible D gene (6 bases). There are 12 residues in the CDR3. Germline lookup yields CDR1 SQVTM and CDR2 ANQGSEA. V gave up 8 bases and J gave up 3 bases, with 11 bases separating them. The CDR3 reads CSTAQGYNEQFF. DNA of the CDR3: TGCAGCACCGCACAGGGCTACAATGAGCAGTTCTTC.

The V gene is TRBV7-9, the J gene TRBJ1-2, with D unclear. The CDR3 has 12 residues. The V end was cut by 5 bases, the J end by 6 bases, with 10 bases between. CDR1 is SEHNR, CDR2 FQNEAQ, per germline (reference sequence). DNA of the CDR3: TGTGCCAGCAGCCCCTCCGAGGATGGCTACACCTTC. Its protein is CASSPSEDGYTF.

The chain joins TRBV28 to TRBJ2-1, with 10 bases matching TRBD2. Germline assignment: CDR1 MDHEN and CDR2 SYDVKM. The length of the CDR3 is 14 residues. Losses at the gene ends were 8 bases for V and 9 bases for J; bases not matched to a gene: 10. The CDR3: CASVSAGGPSEQFF. Here the CDR3 DNA reads TGTGCCAGCGTCTCAGCGGGAGGGCCGAGTGAGCAGTTCTTC.

The J gene is TRBJ1-2, the V gene TRBV11-2; D may be TRBD1 (6 bases). The CDR3 contains 14 residues. Germline values: CDR1 SGHAT, CDR2 FQNNGV. The V end was cut by 3 bases, the J end by 2 bases, with 10 bases between. The chain's CDR3 is CASSFWGANYGYTF. CDR3 in DNA: TGTGCCAGCAGCTTCTGGGGGGCAAACTATGGCTACACCTTC.

The genes are TRBV7-9 and TRBJ2-7; the D is unclear. This CDR3 contains 12 residues. Germline CDR1 and CDR2: SEHNR and FQNEAQ (reference sequence). The germline V and J ends were trimmed by 3 bases and 7 bases, with 10 bases remaining between them. The CDR3 coding sequence is TGTGCCAGCAGCTTTACTAATTCGGAGCAGTACTTC. This codes for CASSFTNSEQYF.

The rearrangement uses TRBV5-1 and TRBJ1-4; 10 bases are a match to TRBD1. J gave up 8 bases and V 1 base, and 5 bases lay outside the gene matches. The CDR3 runs to 15 residues. Germline V gene sequence: CDR1 SGHRS, CDR2 YFSETQ. CDR3 coding DNA: TGCGCCAGCAGCTTGTCGGGGACAGGGGAAGAAAAACTGTTTTTT. This sequence encodes CASSLSGTGEEKLFF.

The rearrangement joins TRBV3-1 (or the pseudogene TRBV3-2) to TRBJ1-4; 7 bases are a match to TRBD1. V was clipped by 5 bases and J by 5 bases; unmatched bases: 20. Germline values: CDR1 LGHDT, CDR2 YNNKEL (reference sequence). The CDR3 extends over 19 amino acids. The CDR3 nucleotides read TGTGCCAGCAGCGCCACTCCCGGGACAGCAACGGACGGGAATGAAAAACTGTTTTTT. Its translation is CASSATPGTATDGNEKLFF.

This clone was detected only once. In DNA, the CDR3 is TGTGCCAGGAGGGACACCTCTACTGAAGCTTTCTTT. Amino acids: CARRDTSTEAFF. The chain combines TRBV27 with TRBJ1-1; D is possibly TRBD1 (6 bases). Germline CDR1 and CDR2: MNHEY and SMNVEV (reference sequence). Trimming took off 9 bases at V and 5 bases at J, with 13 bases between the two ends. The CDR3 loop spans 12 amino acids.

V and J are TRBV2 and TRBJ2-1, with D perhaps TRBD1 or TRBD2 (5 bases each). V was trimmed by 4 bases and J by 9 bases, leaving 13 bases between them. Per germline, CDR1 SNHLY and CDR2 FYNNEI. The CDR3 covers 13 residues. The CDR3 nucleotides read TGTGCCAGCAGTGCAGCCTTCGGGGCTGAGCAGTTCTTC. Its protein is CASSAAFGAEQFF.

The V gene is TRBV6-5, the J gene TRBJ1-1; D call uncertain. This CDR3 has 14 amino acids. V lost 5 bases and J 0 bases, leaving 10 bases between the germline ends. Germline V lookup: CDR1 MNHEY, CDR2 SVGAGI. CDR3 amino acids: CASSPSPMNTEAFF. In DNA, the CDR3 is TGTGCCAGCAGTCCTAGTCCCATGAACACTGAAGCTTTCTTT.

The chain is built from TRBV5-1 and TRBJ1-4; a possible D gene is TRBD1 (5 bases). The V end lost 4 bases, the J end lost 8 bases, and 18 bases lay between the germline ends. Per the germline V gene, CDR1 is SGHRS and CDR2 is YFSETQ. The CDR3 runs to 15 residues. The CDR3 coding sequence is TGCGCCAGCAGCGGTCGAGACGGGAGGACAGAAAAACTGTTTTTT. It is translated as CASSGRDGRTEKLFF.

V gene TRBV7-8 combines with J gene TRBJ1-5; no clear D gene. Germline V gene data show CDR1 as SGHVS and CDR2 as FQNEAQ. The CDR3 covers 15 residues. V shed 1 base and J shed 2 bases, with 9 bases lying between them. This CDR3 reads CASSLGGQGNQPQHF. Here the CDR3 DNA reads TGTGCCAGCAGCTTAGGTGGTCAGGGCAATCAGCCCCAGCATTTT.

This chain joins TRBV12-3 or TRBV12-4 and TRBJ2-1, with D unclear. Trimming cost V 1 base and J 12 bases, with 10 bases left between them. This CDR3 is 12 amino acids long. CDR3 loop: CASSLVSFGQFF. CDR3 DNA sequence: TGTGCCAGCAGTTTAGTCTCCTTCGGGCAGTTCTTC.

The chain joins TRBV27 to TRBJ2-7, with 8 bases matching TRBD1. With V trimmed by 5 bases and J by 10 bases, 10 bases remained unmatched. This CDR3 region has 13 residues. Germline V gene sequence: CDR1 MNHEY, CDR2 SMNVEV (reference sequence). The CDR3 DNA is TGTGCCAGCAGTCCGGACAGGGCCGGTTCACAGTACTTC. This gives the protein CASSPDRAGSQYF.

The chain joins TRBV19 to TRBJ1-1, with TRBD1 as a possible D gene (6 bases). V dropped 7 bases and J dropped 6 bases, with 9 bases sitting between them. Looked up from germline, CDR1 is LNHDA and CDR2 is SQIVND (reference sequence). CDR3 length equals 11 residues. CDR3 protein: CASTQGPEAFF. The DNA for the CDR3 is TGTGCCAGTACCCAGGGGCCTGAAGCTTTCTTT.

The chain couples TRBV9 to TRBJ1-1; TRBD1 matches 11 bases. CDR1 is SGDLS and CDR2 is YYNGEE in the germline V gene. This CDR3 contains 16 residues. V lost 3 bases to trimming and J lost 3 bases; unmatched junction nucleotides: 7. CDR3 DNA sequence: TGTGCCAGCAGCGCTCGGGACAGGGGGTTTTACACTGAAGCTTTCTTT. This gives the protein CASSARDRGFYTEAFF.

The genes are TRBV15 and TRBJ2-1; 9 positions match TRBD2. With 5 bases clipped from V and 4 bases from J, the junction kept 9 bases outside the gene matches. Germline CDR1 LNHNV, CDR2 YYDKDF (reference sequence). The CDR3 runs 16 residues. CDR3 protein: CATSPGGLAGYNEQFF. In DNA form, the CDR3 reads TGTGCCACCAGCCCCGGGGGTCTAGCGGGGTACAATGAGCAGTTCTTC.

The V call is TRBV28, the J call TRBJ1-4; the match to TRBD1 covers 7 bases. This CDR3 region has 15 residues. V gave up 7 bases and J gave up 4 bases; unmatched junction bases: 9. The germline gives CDR1 MDHEN, CDR2 SYDVKM. The CDR3 sequence: CASTAGTASNEKLFF. CDR3 in DNA: TGTGCCAGCACCGCGGGGACAGCGAGTAATGAAAAACTGTTTTTT.

The CDR3 loop is CASSFRPGGPGEQYF. CDR3 bases: TGTGCCAGCAGTTTTCGACCGGGAGGCCCCGGGGAGCAGTACTTC. V usage is TRBV28 and J usage is TRBJ2-7, with 7 bases aligning to TRBD2. The CDR3 runs to 15 residues. Trimming cost V 3 bases and J 7 bases; bases outside gene matches: 12. CDR1 is MDHEN, CDR2 SYDVKM, per germline.

The CDR3 region has the DNA TGTGCCAGCTCACTCCAAACAGGGGGATCTAACTATGGCTACACCTTC. This gives the protein CASSLQTGGSNYGYTF. This chain connects TRBV18 to TRBJ1-2, with 8 bases matching TRBD1. CDR1 KGHSH and CDR2 LQKENI come from the germline V gene. The CDR3 has 16 amino acids. With V trimmed by 4 bases and J by 0 bases, 7 bases remained unmatched.

The chain couples TRBV7-9 to TRBJ2-7; D ambiguous. Trimming stripped 5 bases from V and 4 bases from J, with 12 bases between. The CDR3 is 13 residues long. Germline assignment: CDR1 SEHNR and CDR2 FQNEAQ (reference sequence). In DNA form, the CDR3 reads TGTGCCAGCAGCCTCGTTTTAGAATACGAGCAGTACTTC. This codes for CASSLVLEYEQYF.

This rearrangement joins TRBV18 to TRBJ2-7; 10 bases agree with TRBD1. Germline V gene sequence: CDR1 KGHSH, CDR2 LQKENI. This CDR3 spans 14 amino acids. The trim removed 4 bases at V and 4 bases at J, leaving 4 bases unmatched. The CDR3 region is CASSHGQGVYEQYF. DNA of the CDR3: TGTGCCAGCTCACATGGACAGGGGGTGTACGAGCAGTACTTC.